The present TCR beta chain was sequenced within a study of blood T cell repertoires in COVID-19. Turning to the study itself: In each case, the material was cDNA or gDNA derived from T cells, B-cell-depleted T cells, or PBMCs.

This clone was detected a few times. Only in-frame clones appear in the TCRdb table, and some are missing; sequencing was by immunoSEQ multiplex PCR. Among 110,000 or so clones listed, around 83% were seen once. The junction had 2 bases not matched to a gene; V was cut back by 7 bases and J by 7 bases. The CDR3 has 12 amino acids. The rearrangement joins TRBV12-3 or TRBV12-4 to TRBJ1-5, with 9 bases lining up with TRBD1. The source is a man between 35 and 55 years old with acute or convalescent COVID-19. The sequenced material came from peripheral blood. DNA of the CDR3: TGTGCCAGCAACAGGGGGCGGCAGCCCCAGCATTTT. As protein: CASNRGRQPQHF.